The 23 T cell receptor beta chains below come from one sample, sequenced in a study of identical twins. TCRdb reprocessed the 5' RACE reads via MiXCR and lists one record per CDR3 protein. The sample records under 400,000 distinct CDR3 sequences, roughly 9% being singletons. Sequencing input: naive T cells sorted from blood. The receptors come from a woman between 50 and 59 years old in good health.

The table lists this clonotype with a count of one. The chain links TRBV5-1 to TRBJ2-7; no definite D call. Germline V gene sequence: CDR1 SGHRS, CDR2 YFSETQ. This CDR3 comprises 11 residues. The V end lost 6 bases, the J end lost 4 bases, and 8 bases lay between the germline ends. The CDR3 nucleotides are TGCGCCAGCATCCCCTGGTACGAGCAGTACGTC. The encoded protein is CASIPWYEQYV.

In DNA, the CDR3 is TGCAGCGTTGAAGGCGGGGGCAGGTCCTATGGCTACACCTTC. Its translation is CSVEGGGRSYGYTF. V is TRBV29-1 and J is TRBJ1-2, with TRBD1 as a possible D gene (6 bases). The germline V and J ends were trimmed by 1 base and 4 bases, with 13 bases remaining between them. The CDR3 is made up of 14 amino acids. Per germline, CDR1 SQVTM and CDR2 ANQGSEA.

This clonotype was observed at least ten times. This chain links TRBV10-2 with TRBJ2-7, with D perhaps TRBD1 (6 bases). The CDR3 runs to 15 residues. V was trimmed by 3 bases and J by 3 bases, leaving 15 bases between them. From germline, CDR1 is WSHSY and CDR2 SAAADI. The CDR3 loop is CASSEQGGPSYEQYF. The DNA of the CDR3 is TGCGCCAGCAGTGAACAGGGCGGGCCTAGCTACGAGCAGTACTTC.

This clonotype occurred a few times. J is TRBJ2-1 and V is TRBV5-1, with D possibly TRBD2 on 5 matching bases. V was trimmed by 6 bases and J by 4 bases, leaving 11 bases between them. Germline V lookup: CDR1 SGHRS, CDR2 YFSETQ. This CDR3 comprises 13 residues. The CDR3, as DNA: TGCGCCAGCAAGCGGACGCTATACAATGAGCAGTTCTTC. Its protein is CASKRTLYNEQFF.

This clonotype showed up just a few times. The V call is TRBV6-5, the J call TRBJ2-3; D unresolved. From germline, CDR1 is MNHEY and CDR2 SVGAGI. V was clipped by 0 bases and J by 0 bases, with 10 bases between them. The CDR3 has 16 residues. This CDR3 is CASSYSSHLSTDTQYF. For the CDR3, the DNA is TGTGCCAGCAGTTACTCTTCCCACCTTAGCACAGATACGCAGTATTTT.

This clonotype was recorded at least ten times. The chain has TRBV6-8 and TRBJ2-1, with D unresolved. The CDR3 extends over 12 amino acids. V lost 10 bases and J lost 0, with 7 bases in between. From germline, CDR1 is MNHGY and CDR2 SAAAGT. CDR3 sequence: CATPASYNEQFF. Here the CDR3 DNA reads TGTGCCACCCCGGCCTCCTACAATGAGCAGTTCTTC.

The chain joins TRBV7-8 to TRBJ2-3; the D gene is possibly TRBD2 (6 bases). Germline V gene lookup returns CDR1 SGHVS and CDR2 FQNEAQ. The CDR3 consists of 17 residues. The V gene lost 1 base and the J gene lost 0 bases, with 14 bases spanning the gap. The CDR3 DNA reads TGTGCCAGCAGCTTAGTGGCGGGTGGGACTAGCACAGATACGCAGTATTTT. Its translation: CASSLVAGGTSTDTQYF.

This clonotype has just a few counts. CDR3 bases: TGTGCCAGCAGCCAAGTGGCAGCGGGAGACCAAGAGACCCAGTACTTC. This translates into CASSQVAAGDQETQYF. The J gene is TRBJ2-5, the V gene TRBV3-1, with 8 bases fitting TRBD2. The CDR3 is 16 residues long. The germline CDR1 and CDR2 sequences are LGHDT and YNNKEL (reference sequence). After removal of 1 base from V and 0 bases from J, the junction contained 4 bases not matched to a gene.

CDR3 sequence: CASSQELPGELFF. DNA for the CDR3: TGTGCCAGCAGCCAAGAATTACCCGGGGAGCTGTTTTTT. The chain links TRBV3-1 to TRBJ2-2; D gene uncertain. From germline, CDR1 is LGHDT and CDR2 YNNKEL (reference sequence). V lost 0 bases, J lost 6 bases, and 5 bases lay in between. The CDR3 contains 13 residues.

In its sample, this clonotype was seen many times. The chain recombines TRBV24-1 with TRBJ2-2; D perhaps matches TRBD1 (6 bases). The CDR3 has 17 residues. Trimming shortened V by 0 bases and J by 7 bases, and 17 bases separated the two germline ends. CDR1 and CDR2 from the germline V gene are KGHDR and SFDVKD. The chain's CDR3 is CATSDLQSTGMGGELFF. For the CDR3, the DNA is TGTGCCACCAGTGATTTGCAGTCCACAGGGATGGGCGGGGAGCTGTTTTTT.

This clonotype was picked up a small number of times. The rearrangement joins TRBV7-6 to TRBJ2-2; 9 nucleotides align to TRBD1. Per germline, CDR1 SGHVS and CDR2 FNYEAQ. The J segment lost 4 bases and the V segment lost 4 bases, leaving 7 bases of the junction unmatched. The CDR3 covers 16 residues. The CDR3 loop is CASSSYRQGGTGELFF. The CDR3 region has the DNA TGTGCCAGCAGCTCCTACCGACAGGGGGGCACCGGGGAGCTGTTTTTT.

V usage is TRBV7-8 and J usage is TRBJ2-4; TRBD1 aligns across 7 bases. V shed 2 bases, J shed 4 bases, and the junction held 11 bases outside the gene matches. Germline V CDR1 and CDR2: SGHVS, FQNEAQ. This CDR3 has 17 amino acids. The CDR3 region is CASSLSSGTVEKNIQYF. The CDR3 region has the DNA TGTGCCAGCAGCTTATCATCTGGGACAGTGGAAAAAAACATTCAGTACTTC.

There are a few counts of this clonotype. The gene calls are TRBV3-1 and TRBJ1-4, with no clear D. Germline V gene data show CDR1 as LGHDT and CDR2 as YNNKEL (reference sequence). V lost 2 bases to trimming and J lost 4 bases, with 8 bases between them. This CDR3 has 14 amino acids. CDR3 protein: CASSQSGGNEKLFF. For the CDR3, the DNA is TGTGCCAGCAGCCAATCGGGTGGTAATGAAAAACTGTTTTTT.

This clonotype has a count of ten or more. The V and J genes are TRBV29-1 and TRBJ2-5; D tentatively fits TRBD1 or TRBD2 (5 bases each). Trimming stripped 4 bases from V and 5 bases from J, with 11 bases between. CDR3 length: 12 residues. Germline V gene lookup returns CDR1 SQVTM and CDR2 ANQGSEA. The DNA of the CDR3 is TGCAGCGTTGTGAGGGGAAGCGAGACCCAGTACTTC. Its translation: CSVVRGSETQYF.

This chain links TRBV7-9 with TRBJ2-1; D ambiguous. This CDR3 comprises 14 residues. CDR1 is SEHNR, CDR2 FQNEAQ, per germline (reference sequence). The V end lost 2 bases, the J end lost 5 bases, and 10 bases lay between the germline ends. CDR3 residues: CASSLMATHNEQFF. The CDR3 coding sequence is TGTGCCAGCAGCTTAATGGCTACCCACAATGAGCAGTTCTTC.

This clonotype was counted many times. The chain links TRBV6-5 to TRBJ2-5; 7 bases are a match to TRBD2. Germline values: CDR1 MNHEY, CDR2 SVGAGI. The length of the CDR3 is 15 residues. J lost 3 bases, V lost 7 bases, and 11 bases had no gene match. The CDR3 is CASISRGAGEETQYF. The CDR3, as DNA: TGTGCCAGCATCTCTAGAGGGGCGGGGGAAGAGACCCAGTACTTC.

The J gene is TRBJ1-5, the V gene TRBV27, with D possibly being TRBD1 (6 bases). The CDR3 is 16 residues long. V lost 5 bases and J 7 bases, leaving 21 bases between the germline ends. Germline-derived CDR1 and CDR2 are MNHEY and SMNVEV (reference sequence). CDR3 sequence reads: CASSRSGTFLGQPQHF. CDR3 sequence (DNA): TGTGCCAGCAGTCGTTCGGGGACATTTCTGGGGCAGCCCCAGCATTTT.

This clonotype was detected ten times or more. This chain joins TRBV5-1 and TRBJ1-6; tentative D call: TRBD1 (5 bases). V was trimmed by 0 bases and J by 9 bases, leaving 10 bases between them. The germline V gene has CDR1 SGHRS and CDR2 YFSETQ. The CDR3 length is 14 residues. The CDR3 DNA is TGCGCCAGCAGCTTGGCTGGGACTCCTTCACCCCTCCACTTT. It is translated as CASSLAGTPSPLHF.

The chain uses TRBV12-3 or TRBV12-4 and TRBJ2-5; 9 positions agree with TRBD1. The CDR3 consists of 16 residues. Unmatched junction bases numbered 10, after V lost 4 bases and J lost 4 bases. This CDR3 is CASSSGQGRMGETQYF. Written as DNA, the CDR3 is TGTGCCAGCAGTTCGGGACAGGGAAGGATGGGAGAGACCCAGTACTTC.

At least ten counts were recorded for this clonotype. The chain uses TRBV4-1 and TRBJ1-1; tentative D call: TRBD1 (5 bases). Trimming left V 0 bases short and J 0 bases short, with 17 bases between. The germline V gene has CDR1 MGHRA and CDR2 YSYEKL. There are 18 residues in the CDR3. The CDR3 nucleotides are TGCGCCAGCAGCCAAGATAAGGGCCGGGGGTTCATGAACACTGAAGCTTTCTTT. This codes for CASSQDKGRGFMNTEAFF.

This clonotype was counted at least ten times. The genes are TRBV5-6 and TRBJ2-5, with D possibly matching TRBD2 (6 bases). Germline CDR1 reads SGHDT; CDR2 reads YYEEEE. V gave up 4 bases and J gave up 3 bases, with 28 bases separating them. This CDR3 contains 19 residues. The CDR3 DNA is TGTGCCAGCAGCCCTGGACTGACATTGGGGGGAGATTTCGAAGAGACCCAGTACTTC. Translated, it gives CASSPGLTLGGDFEETQYF.

This clonotype has ten or more counts. This chain uses TRBV7-9 with TRBJ2-4, with TRBD2 as a possible D gene (6 bases). CDR1 and CDR2 (germline): SEHNR, FQNEAQ (reference sequence). The CDR3 contains 14 residues. Trimming cost V 3 bases and J 5 bases, with 11 bases left between them. The CDR3 coding sequence is TGTGCCAGCAGCTTGTCGGGACTTCAAAACATTCAGTACTTC. This codes for CASSLSGLQNIQYF.

To note about this clonotype: As the CDR3 is not closed by the conserved phenylalanine or tryptophan, this likely results from a read error. The chain recombines TRBV29-1 with TRBJ2-5; 8 bases are shared with TRBD2. Germline CDR1 is SQVTM and CDR2 is ANQGSEA. The trim removed 7 bases at V and 1 base at J, leaving 8 bases unmatched. This CDR3 is 14 amino acids long. In DNA, the CDR3 is TGCAGCGCTAGAGCGGGAGCAGCCCAAGAGACCCAGTACGTC. The encoded protein is CSARAGAAQETQYV.